These T cell receptor beta chains were read from a single sample in a study of shared clonotypes between healthy human individuals. Sequencing used immunoSEQ multiplex PCR; TCRdb keeps in-frame clones, though not all of them. The sample consists of 1,500,000 or so clones, 96% of them appearing once. Source material: naive CD4+ T cells sorted from blood. The source of these receptors is a young man in good health. CDR3s include the opening cysteine and the closing phenylalanine or tryptophan. Each record gives: D gene, clone size, J gene, CDR3 length, V gene, CDR3 protein, CDR3 DNA. The D gene is left open where the match is weak. Part of the rows lack a size; the others show once, few, many or a class for expanded clones.

.,.,TRBJ2-7,14,TRBV28,CASSSTGTDYEQYF,TGTGCCAGCAGTTCTACCGGGACGGACTACGAGCAGTACTTC
.,.,TRBJ2-7,14,TRBV4-3,CASSRLTRSYEQYF,TGCGCCAGCAGCCGGCTAACCCGCTCCTACGAGCAGTACTTC
.,.,TRBJ2-7,15,TRBV10-3,CAISESNSGAYEQYF,TGTGCCATCAGTGAGTCTAATAGTGGAGCCTACGAGCAGTACTTC
.,.,TRBJ2-1,15,TRBV7-2,CASSLSAGHYNEQFF,TGTGCCAGCAGCTTATCGGCGGGACATTACAATGAGCAGTTCTTC
.,.,TRBJ1-5,14,TRBV5-6,CASSLGWQNQPQHF,TGTGCCAGCAGCTTAGGTTGGCAAAATCAGCCCCAGCATTTT
TRBD1,.,TRBJ1-4,16,TRBV5-6,CASSQLDRAPNEKLFF,TGTGCCAGCAGTCAACTCGACAGGGCCCCTAATGAAAAACTGTTTTTT
TRBD1,.,TRBJ2-7,14,TRBV2,CASRQGRGSYEQYF,TGTGCCAGCAGGCAGGGCAGGGGGTCCTACGAGCAGTACTTC
TRBD2,.,TRBJ2-2,15,TRBV9,CASSAGGLGRVELFF,TGTGCCAGCAGCGCGGGGGGACTAGGTCGTGTGGAGCTGTTTTTT
.,.,TRBJ1-2,16,TRBV4-3,CASSQDRGGNNYGYTF,TGCGCCAGCAGCCAAGATCGGGGAGGGAATAACTATGGCTACACCTTC
.,.,TRBJ2-3,18,TRBV7-9,CASSQPSGTPLGTNTQYF,TGTGCCAGCAGCCAGCCATCCGGGACCCCATTGGGCACAAATACGCAGTATTTT
.,.,TRBJ2-2,13,TRBV29-1,CSVGTRQSGELFF,TGCAGCGTGGGGACACGGCAGAGCGGGGAGCTGTTTTTT
.,.,TRBJ2-7,15,TRBV11-1,CASSSTRGGTYEQYF,TGTGCCAGCAGTTCGACTAGGGGGGGAACCTACGAGCAGTACTTC
.,.,TRBJ2-7,12,TRBV5-1,CASSLRGYEQYF,TGCGCCAGCTCCCTGAGGGGATACGAGCAGTACTTC
.,.,TRBJ1-2,14,TRBV29-1,CSVSRDRSYYGYTF,TGCAGCGTTTCCCGGGACCGCTCGTACTATGGCTACACCTTC
TRBD2,.,TRBJ2-1,14,TRBV4-3,CASRAAGGPNEQFF,TGCGCCAGCAGGGCAGCGGGAGGGCCGAATGAGCAGTTCTTC
.,once,TRBJ2-2,14,TRBV2,CASSEALTAGELFF,TGTGCCAGCAGTGAAGCGCTTACAGCCGGGGAGCTGTTTTTT
.,.,TRBJ2-3,13,TRBV5-6,CASNHRPTDTQYF,TGTGCCAGCAACCATCGCCCCACAGATACGCAGTATTTT
TRBD1,.,TRBJ1-1,13,TRBV28,CASRGQGYTEAFF,TGTGCCTCCCGAGGACAGGGGTACACTGAAGCTTTCTTT
.,once,TRBJ1-1,14,TRBV29-1,CSVVLSWGNTEAFF,TGCAGCGTTGTTTTGAGTTGGGGGAACACTGAAGCTTTCTTT
.,.,TRBJ2-2,16,TRBV29-1,CSVEGREVGETGELFF,TGCAGCGTCGAGGGACGGGAAGTCGGTGAGACCGGGGAGCTGTTTTTT
TRBD2,.,TRBJ2-3,13,TRBV29-1,CSVELAGADTQYF,TGCAGCGTTGAGCTAGCGGGAGCTGATACGCAGTATTTT
.,.,TRBJ2-7,12,TRBV6-5,CASSVDRYEQYF,TGTGCCAGCAGCGTCGATAGGTACGAGCAGTACTTC
TRBD1,.,TRBJ1-2,14,TRBV7-2,CASSPGSGGYGYTF,TGTGCCAGCAGCCCCGGATCAGGGGGCTATGGCTACACCTTC
.,.,TRBJ2-3,13,TRBV5-1,CASSRAGTDTQYF,TGCGCCAGCAGTAGAGCGGGCACAGATACGCAGTATTTT
.,.,TRBJ1-1,14,TRBV28,CASSLQGDARTAFF,TGTGCCAGCAGTTTGCAAGGGGATGCCAGGACAGCTTTCTTT
TRBD1,.,TRBJ2-1,15,TRBV6-6,CASSYHGQGANEQFF,TGTGCCAGCAGTTACCACGGACAGGGGGCGAATGAGCAGTTCTTC
TRBD1,.,TRBJ2-7,13,TRBV7-9,CASTGTASYEQYF,TGTGCCAGCACCGGGACAGCCTCCTACGAGCAGTACTTC
.,once,TRBJ2-7,13,TRBV18,CASSPRTAYEQYF,TGTGCCAGCTCCCCTAGGACAGCCTACGAGCAGTACTTC
.,.,TRBJ2-7,15,TRBV19,CASSFLQSALSEQYF,TGTGCCAGTAGTTTTCTCCAATCGGCCTTGAGTGAGCAGTACTTC
TRBD1,.,TRBJ2-7,14,TRBV18,CASSPMTGGYEQYF,TGTGCCAGCTCACCAATGACAGGGGGCTACGAGCAGTACTTC